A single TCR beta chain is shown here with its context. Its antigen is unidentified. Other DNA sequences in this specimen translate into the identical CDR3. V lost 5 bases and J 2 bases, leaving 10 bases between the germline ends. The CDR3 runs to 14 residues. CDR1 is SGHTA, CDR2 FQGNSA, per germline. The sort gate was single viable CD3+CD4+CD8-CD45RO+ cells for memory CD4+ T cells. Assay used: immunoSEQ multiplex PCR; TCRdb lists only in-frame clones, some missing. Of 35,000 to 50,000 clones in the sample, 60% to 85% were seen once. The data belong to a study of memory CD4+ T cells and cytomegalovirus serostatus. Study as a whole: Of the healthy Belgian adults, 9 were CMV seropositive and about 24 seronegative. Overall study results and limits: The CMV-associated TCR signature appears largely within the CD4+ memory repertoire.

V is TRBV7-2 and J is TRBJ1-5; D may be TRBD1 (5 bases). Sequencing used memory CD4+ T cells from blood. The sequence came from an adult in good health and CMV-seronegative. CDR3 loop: CASSPGGGNQPQHF. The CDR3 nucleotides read TGTGCCAGCAGCCCCGGGGGGGGCAATCAGCCCCAGCATTTT.